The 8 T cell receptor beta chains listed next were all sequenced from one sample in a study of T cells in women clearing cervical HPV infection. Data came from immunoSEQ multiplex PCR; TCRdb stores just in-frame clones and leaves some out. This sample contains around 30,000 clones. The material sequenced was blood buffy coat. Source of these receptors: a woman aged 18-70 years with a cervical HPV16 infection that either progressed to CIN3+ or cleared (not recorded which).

This chain's CDR3 is CASSATGADTLHF. The part of the CDR3 DNA that was read is TGTGCCAGCAGCGCCACAGGGGCGGATACC. The chain recombines TRBV3-1 (or the pseudogene TRBV3-2) with TRBJ1-6, with 7 positions matching TRBD1. Coverage ceases 3 residues before the CDR3 finishes, and the germline J gene fills in the end. In germline, CDR1 is LGHDT, CDR2 YNNKEL (reference sequence). CDR3 size: 13 residues.

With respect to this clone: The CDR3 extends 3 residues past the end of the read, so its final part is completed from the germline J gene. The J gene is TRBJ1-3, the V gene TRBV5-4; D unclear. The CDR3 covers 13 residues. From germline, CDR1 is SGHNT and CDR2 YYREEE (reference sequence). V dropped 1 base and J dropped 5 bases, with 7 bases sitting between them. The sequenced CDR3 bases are TGTGCCAGCAGCTTGTGGCAACGAAACACC. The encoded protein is CASSLWQRNT. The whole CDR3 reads CASSLWQRNTIYF.

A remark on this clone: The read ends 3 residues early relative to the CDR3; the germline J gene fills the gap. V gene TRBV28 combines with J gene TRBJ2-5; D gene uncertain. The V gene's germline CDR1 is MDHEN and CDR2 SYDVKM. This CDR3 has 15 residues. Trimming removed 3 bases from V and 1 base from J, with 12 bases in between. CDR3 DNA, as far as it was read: TGTGCCAGCAGTTTCGCCAGTTCGTTCCAAGAGACC. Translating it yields CASSFASSFQET. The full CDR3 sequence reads CASSFASSFQETQYF. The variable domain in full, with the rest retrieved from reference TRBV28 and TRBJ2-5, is DVKVTQSSRYLVKRTGEKVFLECVQDMDHENMFWYRQDPGLGLRLIYFSYDVKMKEKGDIPEGYSVSREKKERFSLILESASTNQTSMYLCASSFASSFQETQYFGPGTRLLVL.

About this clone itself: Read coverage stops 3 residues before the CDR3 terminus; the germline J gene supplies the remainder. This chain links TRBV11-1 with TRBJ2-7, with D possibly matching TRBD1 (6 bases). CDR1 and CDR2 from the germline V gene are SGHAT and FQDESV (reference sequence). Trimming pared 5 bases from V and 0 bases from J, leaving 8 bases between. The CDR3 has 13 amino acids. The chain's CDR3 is CASSPRGSYEQYF. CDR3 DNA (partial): TGTGCCAGCAGCCCCAGGGGCTCCTACGAG.

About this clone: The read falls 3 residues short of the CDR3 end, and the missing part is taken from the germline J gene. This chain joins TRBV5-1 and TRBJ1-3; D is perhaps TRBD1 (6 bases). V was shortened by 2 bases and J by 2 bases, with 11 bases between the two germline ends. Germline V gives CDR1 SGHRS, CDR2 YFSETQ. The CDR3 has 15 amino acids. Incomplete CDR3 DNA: TGCGCCAGCAGCTTCCAAGGGGGTCCTGGAAACACC. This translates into CASSFQGGPGNT. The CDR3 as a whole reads CASSFQGGPGNTIYF.

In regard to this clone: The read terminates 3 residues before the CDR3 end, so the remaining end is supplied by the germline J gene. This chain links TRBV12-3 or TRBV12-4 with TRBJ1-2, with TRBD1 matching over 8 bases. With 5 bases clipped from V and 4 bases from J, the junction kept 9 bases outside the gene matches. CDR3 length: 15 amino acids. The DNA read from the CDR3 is TGTGCCAGCAGTCCTGGACAGGGACTCCTCTATGGC. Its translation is CASSPGQGLLYG. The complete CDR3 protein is CASSPGQGLLYGYTF.

CDR3 DNA (partial): TGTGCCAGCAGTTCCGCCGGGACTAACAATGAG. It translates to CASSSAGTNNE. The full CDR3 protein is CASSSAGTNNEQFF. The chain employs TRBV6-2 or TRBV6-3 and TRBJ2-1; 7 bases fit TRBD2. The CDR3 is cut off 3 residues early in the read; its end comes from the germline J gene. The J segment lost 5 bases and the V segment lost 4 bases, leaving 5 bases of the junction unmatched. The CDR3 contains 14 residues. Per the germline V gene, CDR1 is MNHEY and CDR2 is SVGEGT.

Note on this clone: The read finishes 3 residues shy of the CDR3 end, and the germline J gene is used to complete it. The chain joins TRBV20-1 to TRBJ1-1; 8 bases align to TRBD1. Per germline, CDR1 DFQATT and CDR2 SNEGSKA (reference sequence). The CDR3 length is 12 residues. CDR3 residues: CSASQGAIRAFF. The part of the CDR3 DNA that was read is TGCAGTGCGAGCCAGGGGGCGATAAGG.